This T cell receptor beta chain was retrieved from a study of T-cell reconstitution after alpha-beta-depleted transplantation in children. Whole-study findings and limits: Several hundred rapidly expanded clones from non-depleted graft cells reportedly supplied alpha-beta T cells about two months post-transplant. The main origin of T-cell counts and diversity one year after transplant was newly produced T cells. High day-60 TCRbeta diversity in some patients came from surviving recipient T cells and thymic progenitors.

The CDR3 extends over 13 amino acids. CDR1 is ENHRY and CDR2 is SYGVKD in the germline V gene. Trimming cost V 4 bases and J 2 bases, with 9 bases left between them. This clonotype has a handful of counts. Its specificity is unknown. Preparation of the TCRbeta library was carried out with unique molecular identifiers. TCRdb redid the calling of the PCR reads with MiXCR, one entry per CDR3 protein. This table holds 500,000 or so distinct CDR3 sequences, over 10% found once. Sequencing was performed on PBMCs, mostly from graft donor cells, taken 180 days after TCRalphabeta/CD19-depleted stem cell transplant. This TCR derives from a female patient aged 2-15 years who had a stem cell transplant for aplastic anemia, so the T cells may come from the graft donor. V is TRBV10-3 and J is TRBJ2-7; a possible D gene is TRBD1 (5 bases). The CDR3 reads CAISADRAYEQYF. The CDR3 nucleotides are TGTGCCATCAGTGCAGACAGAGCCTACGAGCAGTACTTC.